The rows below give T cell receptor beta chains drawn from one sample of a study of response to subunit inactivated influenza vaccine. MiXCR was run by TCRdb on the RT-PCR reads, yielding one entry per CDR3 protein. The data show about 520,000 distinct CDR3 sequences, approximately 7.8% seen once. The sequencing used PBMCs from blood, collected 23 to 25 months after vaccination. These receptors originate from a man aged 45 to 75 who received an inactivated influenza vaccine. Each CDR3 is given with its conserved first and last residue. Each record gives: clone size, V gene, D gene, J gene, CDR3 DNA, CDR3 protein. The D gene is left open where the match is weak. Rows may omit the clone size; those that give it use once, few, many or a size class.

clone_size: few; v_call: TRBV10-3; d_call: NA; j_call: TRBJ1-5; cdr3_nt: TGTGCCATCAGCCCGGACGGGGATCAGCCCCAGCATTTT; cdr3_aa: CAISPDGDQPQHF
clone_size: few; v_call: TRBV9; d_call: NA; j_call: TRBJ2-5; cdr3_nt: TGTGCCAGCAGCGTAGAGTCAGGACCCGGGGAGACCCAGTACTTC; cdr3_aa: CASSVESGPGETQYF
clone_size: NA; v_call: TRBV30; d_call: NA; j_call: TRBJ1-2; cdr3_nt: TGTGCCTGGAGTGGCCCGGACAAAGAAGACAACTATGGCTACACCTTC; cdr3_aa: CAWSGPDKEDNYGYTF
clone_size: many; v_call: TRBV29-1; d_call: TRBD2; j_call: TRBJ2-1; cdr3_nt: TGCAGCGTTTTTTTAGCGGGAGGGCCAGGGAATGAGCAGTTCTTC; cdr3_aa: CSVFLAGGPGNEQFF
clone_size: NA; v_call: TRBV6-5; d_call: NA; j_call: TRBJ2-7; cdr3_nt: TGTGCCAGCAGTTACTCGGGGCTAAGCGGAACTTCCTACGAGCAGTACTTC; cdr3_aa: CASSYSGLSGTSYEQYF
clone_size: few; v_call: TRBV5-1; d_call: TRBD2; j_call: TRBJ2-1; cdr3_nt: TGCGCCAGCAGCCTATCTAGCGGGGGGTCGGATGAGCAGTTCTTC; cdr3_aa: CASSLSSGGSDEQFF
clone_size: NA; v_call: TRBV9; d_call: NA; j_call: TRBJ2-5; cdr3_nt: TGTGCCAGCACCAATAGTGGGCATGCACGAGGGGAGACCCAGTACTTC; cdr3_aa: CASTNSGHARGETQYF
clone_size: NA; v_call: TRBV10-3; d_call: NA; j_call: TRBJ2-1; cdr3_nt: TGTGCCATCACGAGTAATCGGCGAAGTGAGCAGTTCTTC; cdr3_aa: CAITSNRRSEQFF
clone_size: many; v_call: TRBV2; d_call: TRBD1; j_call: TRBJ1-2; cdr3_nt: TGTGCCAGCACACGACAGGGAGACTATGGCTACACCTTC; cdr3_aa: CASTRQGDYGYTF
clone_size: many; v_call: TRBV5-1; d_call: TRBD1; j_call: TRBJ2-1; cdr3_nt: TGCGCCAGCAGGCGGACAGGGGGCAGCTCCTACAATGAGCAGTTCTTC; cdr3_aa: CASRRTGGSSYNEQFF
clone_size: NA; v_call: TRBV20-1; d_call: TRBD2; j_call: TRBJ2-5; cdr3_nt: TGCAGTGCCGCGACTAGCGGGACCCAAGAGACCCAGTACTTC; cdr3_aa: CSAATSGTQETQYF
clone_size: NA; v_call: TRBV3-1; d_call: TRBD2; j_call: TRBJ2-3; cdr3_nt: TGTGCCAGCACCCTAGCGGGGGCCAACACAGATACGCAGTATTTT; cdr3_aa: CASTLAGANTDTQYF
clone_size: few; v_call: TRBV4-1; d_call: NA; j_call: TRBJ2-1; cdr3_nt: TGCGCCAGCAAGCGGGACAGGACAGCTTACAATGAGCAGTTCTTC; cdr3_aa: CASKRDRTAYNEQFF
clone_size: many; v_call: TRBV4-3; d_call: TRBD2; j_call: TRBJ2-1; cdr3_nt: TGCGCCAGCAGCCAAGATACCATGACTAGCGGGAGATACAATGAGCAGTTCTTC; cdr3_aa: CASSQDTMTSGRYNEQFF
clone_size: few; v_call: TRBV28; d_call: NA; j_call: TRBJ2-1; cdr3_nt: TGTGCCAGCAGCCCACGGACTGGAAGAGGGAATGAGCAGTTCTTC; cdr3_aa: CASSPRTGRGNEQFF
clone_size: NA; v_call: TRBV12-3/TRBV12-4; d_call: TRBD2; j_call: TRBJ2-1; cdr3_nt: TGTGCCAGCAGGGTCGGGAGGGCCGTCAATGAGCAGTTCTTC; cdr3_aa: CASRVGRAVNEQFF
clone_size: few; v_call: TRBV4-2; d_call: NA; j_call: TRBJ1-2; cdr3_nt: TGTGCCAGCAGCCCGAGCGGGGTGGGGGATGGCTACACCTTC; cdr3_aa: CASSPSGVGDGYTF
clone_size: few; v_call: TRBV20-1; d_call: TRBD2; j_call: TRBJ2-2; cdr3_nt: TGCAGTGCTAGAGCATCCGGACTAGCGGGAGTTGGTAGATGGAACACCGGGGAGCTGTTTTTT; cdr3_aa: CSARASGLAGVGRWNTGELFF
clone_size: NA; v_call: TRBV7-2; d_call: TRBD2; j_call: TRBJ2-1; cdr3_nt: TGTGCCAGCAGGACCCTAGCGGGGGGCAGCAATGAGCAGTTCTTC; cdr3_aa: CASRTLAGGSNEQFF
clone_size: few; v_call: TRBV5-1; d_call: TRBD1; j_call: TRBJ2-2; cdr3_nt: TGCGCCAGCAGCTCGGGGGACAGGGTGACCACCGGGGAGCTGTTTTTT; cdr3_aa: CASSSGDRVTTGELFF
clone_size: many; v_call: TRBV7-8; d_call: NA; j_call: TRBJ2-3; cdr3_nt: TGTGCCAGCAGCCAAGGAAACACAGATACGCAGTATTTT; cdr3_aa: CASSQGNTDTQYF
clone_size: NA; v_call: TRBV24-1; d_call: NA; j_call: TRBJ1-5; cdr3_nt: TGTGCCACCAGTGATTTGAATTTTGAGGAGCCCCAGCATTTT; cdr3_aa: CATSDLNFEEPQHF
clone_size: few; v_call: TRBV6-5; d_call: NA; j_call: TRBJ2-2; cdr3_nt: TGTGCCAGCAGTTGGGAGAACACCGGGGAGCTGTTTTTT; cdr3_aa: CASSWENTGELFF
clone_size: NA; v_call: TRBV11-2; d_call: TRBD2; j_call: TRBJ2-3; cdr3_nt: TGTGCCAGCAGCGTAAGAGGGACTAGCGGGGGGCTCGCTCCCGCGAATACGCAGTATTTT; cdr3_aa: CASSVRGTSGGLAPANTQYF
clone_size: few; v_call: TRBV28; d_call: TRBD2; j_call: TRBJ2-7; cdr3_nt: TGTGCCAGCGGAAATAGCGGGAGGGCCTACGAGCAGTACTTC; cdr3_aa: CASGNSGRAYEQYF
clone_size: few; v_call: TRBV7-9; d_call: NA; j_call: TRBJ2-1; cdr3_nt: TGTGCCAGCTCCATAGATGGGGGCTCCAGCTCCTACAATGAGCAGTTCTTC; cdr3_aa: CASSIDGGSSSYNEQFF
clone_size: NA; v_call: TRBV19; d_call: TRBD2; j_call: TRBJ2-2; cdr3_nt: TGTACCAGTAAGAGTTGGGGGAGGGCCACGAACACCGGGGAGCTGTTTTTT; cdr3_aa: CTSKSWGRATNTGELFF
clone_size: few; v_call: TRBV4-1; d_call: NA; j_call: TRBJ2-5; cdr3_nt: TGCGCCAGCAGCCGCCTCCCGGGACCAGGTGGGGAGACCCAGTACTTC; cdr3_aa: CASSRLPGPGGETQYF
clone_size: many; v_call: TRBV29-1; d_call: NA; j_call: TRBJ1-3; cdr3_nt: TGCAGCGTGGGCATACAGACCTTCTCTGGAAACACCATATATTTT; cdr3_aa: CSVGIQTFSGNTIYF
clone_size: NA; v_call: TRBV13; d_call: NA; j_call: TRBJ2-3; cdr3_nt: TGTGCCAGCAGAAAGGGGGGATACACAGATACGCAGTATTTT; cdr3_aa: CASRKGGYTDTQYF
clone_size: many; v_call: TRBV5-5; d_call: NA; j_call: TRBJ2-5; cdr3_nt: TGTGCCAGCAGCTTCAGGAACGGCCAAGAGACCCAGTACTTC; cdr3_aa: CASSFRNGQETQYF
clone_size: NA; v_call: TRBV3-1; d_call: NA; j_call: TRBJ1-4; cdr3_nt: TGTGCCAGCAGCCAAAGGCCAACGGCTAATGAAAAACTGTTTTTT; cdr3_aa: CASSQRPTANEKLFF
clone_size: many; v_call: TRBV20-1; d_call: TRBD1; j_call: TRBJ1-5; cdr3_nt: TGCAGTGCCCCATTGCCAGGGGGGAGCAATCAGCCCCAGCATTTT; cdr3_aa: CSAPLPGGSNQPQHF
clone_size: few; v_call: TRBV11-2; d_call: TRBD2; j_call: TRBJ2-1; cdr3_nt: TGTGCCAGCAGCCAAGACGGGACTAGCGGGAGAGATCAGTTCTTC; cdr3_aa: CASSQDGTSGRDQFF
clone_size: many; v_call: TRBV12-3/TRBV12-4; d_call: NA; j_call: TRBJ1-1; cdr3_nt: TGTGCCAGCAGTTCCAGGTTAGGGGCGCTCACTGAAGCTTTCTTT; cdr3_aa: CASSSRLGALTEAFF
clone_size: NA; v_call: TRBV18; d_call: TRBD1; j_call: TRBJ2-7; cdr3_nt: TGTGCCAGCTCGGGACAGGGTCCCAACGAGCAGTACTTC; cdr3_aa: CASSGQGPNEQYF
clone_size: few; v_call: TRBV9; d_call: TRBD2; j_call: TRBJ2-3; cdr3_nt: TGTGCCAGCAGCTCTCAGCGGGAGGGCGGCCTCGATACGCAGTATTTT; cdr3_aa: CASSSQREGGLDTQYF
clone_size: NA; v_call: TRBV12-3/TRBV12-4; d_call: TRBD1; j_call: TRBJ2-7; cdr3_nt: TGTGCCTTCAGTCTCTCGGTTGTATGGGACAGGGGGCAGGGAGAGCAGTACTTC; cdr3_aa: CAFSLSVVWDRGQGEQYF
clone_size: few; v_call: TRBV18; d_call: NA; j_call: TRBJ2-7; cdr3_nt: TGTGCCAGCTCACCGTACACTCCGACAGGAGCCGCATCGAACTACGAGCAGTACTTC; cdr3_aa: CASSPYTPTGAASNYEQYF
clone_size: few; v_call: TRBV5-6; d_call: NA; j_call: TRBJ1-2; cdr3_nt: TGTGCCAGCAGCCCCGGGACGCCGGGTGGCTACACCTTC; cdr3_aa: CASSPGTPGGYTF
clone_size: NA; v_call: TRBV28; d_call: NA; j_call: TRBJ2-7; cdr3_nt: TGTGCCAGCATTCCTGGGGGCCCTAGTAGCGAGCAGTACTTC; cdr3_aa: CASIPGGPSSEQYF
clone_size: few; v_call: TRBV7-6; d_call: NA; j_call: TRBJ2-2; cdr3_nt: TGTGCCAGCAGCGTCGACGCGAACACCGGGGAGCTGTTTTTT; cdr3_aa: CASSVDANTGELFF
clone_size: NA; v_call: TRBV4-1; d_call: NA; j_call: TRBJ1-2; cdr3_nt: TGCGCCAGCAGCCAAGATCTGGTGGTCAGAAACCGCTATGGCTACACCTTC; cdr3_aa: CASSQDLVVRNRYGYTF
clone_size: NA; v_call: TRBV28; d_call: TRBD1; j_call: TRBJ2-7; cdr3_nt: TGTGCCAGCAGACCCGGGACAGGGGGGAGGCGTAAGGACTACGAGCAGTACTTC; cdr3_aa: CASRPGTGGRRKDYEQYF
clone_size: many; v_call: TRBV24-1; d_call: TRBD1; j_call: TRBJ2-1; cdr3_nt: TGTGCCACCGACCCGGGACAGGGGTACAATGAGCAGTTCTTC; cdr3_aa: CATDPGQGYNEQFF
clone_size: many; v_call: TRBV11-2; d_call: NA; j_call: TRBJ2-7; cdr3_nt: TGTGCCAGCAGCTTAGTAGCGAAACGATTGTACGAGCAGTACTTC; cdr3_aa: CASSLVAKRLYEQYF